This T cell receptor beta chain stems from a study of response to subunit inactivated influenza vaccine. Points from the study as a whole: With each seasonal influenza vaccination, the authors suggested, few new T cells are recruited.

As concerns this clonotype: What it binds is unknown.

This CDR3 spans 15 amino acids. CDR1 and CDR2 from the germline V gene are SGHTA and FQGNSA. Unmatched junction bases numbered 5, after V lost 0 bases and J lost 6 bases. TCRdb called the RT-PCR reads again in MiXCR, with one record for every CDR3 protein. The sample carries about 650,000 distinct CDR3 sequences, 15% to 18% recorded once. V gene TRBV7-2 combines with J gene TRBJ2-1; 7 positions match TRBD2. This sample comprised PBMCs from blood, obtained approximately 12 days after vaccination. This clonotype was sampled from a man in his fifties who received an inactivated influenza vaccine. The CDR3 DNA follows: TGTGCCAGCAGCTTAGCGGGGGGGTATATCAATGAGCAGTTCTTC. Translated: CASSLAGGYINEQFF.